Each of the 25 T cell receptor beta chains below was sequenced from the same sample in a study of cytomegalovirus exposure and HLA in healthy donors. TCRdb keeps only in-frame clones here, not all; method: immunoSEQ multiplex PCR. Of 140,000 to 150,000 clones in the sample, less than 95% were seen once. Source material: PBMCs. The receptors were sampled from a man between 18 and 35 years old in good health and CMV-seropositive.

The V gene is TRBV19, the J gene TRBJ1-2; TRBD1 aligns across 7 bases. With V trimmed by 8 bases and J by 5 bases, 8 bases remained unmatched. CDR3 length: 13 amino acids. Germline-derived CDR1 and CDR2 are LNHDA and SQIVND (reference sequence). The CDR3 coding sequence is TGTGCCAGTGGCCGGGACAGCTTTTATGGCTACACCTTC. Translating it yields CASGRDSFYGYTF.

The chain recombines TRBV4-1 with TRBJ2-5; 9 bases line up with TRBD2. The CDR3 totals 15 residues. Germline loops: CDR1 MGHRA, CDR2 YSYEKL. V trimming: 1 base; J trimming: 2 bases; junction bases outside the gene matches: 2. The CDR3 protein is CASSQGLAGQETQYF. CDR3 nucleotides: TGCGCCAGCAGCCAAGGTCTAGCGGGACAAGAGACCCAGTACTTC.

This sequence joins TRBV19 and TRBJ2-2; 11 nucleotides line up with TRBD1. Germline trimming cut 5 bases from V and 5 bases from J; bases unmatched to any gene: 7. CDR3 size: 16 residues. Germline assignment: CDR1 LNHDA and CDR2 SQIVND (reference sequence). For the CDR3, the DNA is TGTGCCAGTAGTCCCCGGGACAGGGGGAAAACCGGGGAGCTGTTTTTT. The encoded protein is CASSPRDRGKTGELFF.

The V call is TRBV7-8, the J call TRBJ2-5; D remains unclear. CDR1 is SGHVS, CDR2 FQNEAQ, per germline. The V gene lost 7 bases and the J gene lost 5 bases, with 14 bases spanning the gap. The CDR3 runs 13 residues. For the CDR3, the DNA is TGTGCCAGCACCCCGAGGAGTTTTGAGACCCAGTACTTC. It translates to CASTPRSFETQYF.

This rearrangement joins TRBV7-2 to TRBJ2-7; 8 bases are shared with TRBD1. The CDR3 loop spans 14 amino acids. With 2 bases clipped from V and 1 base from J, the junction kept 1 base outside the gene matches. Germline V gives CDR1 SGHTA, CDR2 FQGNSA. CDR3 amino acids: CASSLQGASYEQYF. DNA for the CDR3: TGTGCCAGCAGCTTACAGGGGGCGTCCTACGAGCAGTACTTC.

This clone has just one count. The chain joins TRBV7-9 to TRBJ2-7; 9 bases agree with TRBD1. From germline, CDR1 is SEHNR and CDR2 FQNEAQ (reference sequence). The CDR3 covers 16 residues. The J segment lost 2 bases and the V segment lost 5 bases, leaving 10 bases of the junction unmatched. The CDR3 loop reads CASSPLTGGIAYEQYF. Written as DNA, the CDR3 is TGTGCCAGCAGCCCCCTCACAGGGGGCATCGCCTACGAGCAGTACTTC.

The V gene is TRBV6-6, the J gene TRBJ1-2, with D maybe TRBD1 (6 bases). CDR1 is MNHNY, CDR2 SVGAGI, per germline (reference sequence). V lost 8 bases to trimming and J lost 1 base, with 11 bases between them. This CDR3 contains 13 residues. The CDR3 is CASSQGINYGYTF. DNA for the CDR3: TGTGCCAGCTCCCAGGGGATTAACTATGGCTACACCTTC.

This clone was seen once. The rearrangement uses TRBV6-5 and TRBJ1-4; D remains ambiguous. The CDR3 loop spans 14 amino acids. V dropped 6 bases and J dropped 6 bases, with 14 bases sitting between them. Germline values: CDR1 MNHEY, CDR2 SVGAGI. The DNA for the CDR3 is TGTGCCAGCAGACAGTCTGGGTTGGATGAAAAACTGTTTTTT. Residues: CASRQSGLDEKLFF.

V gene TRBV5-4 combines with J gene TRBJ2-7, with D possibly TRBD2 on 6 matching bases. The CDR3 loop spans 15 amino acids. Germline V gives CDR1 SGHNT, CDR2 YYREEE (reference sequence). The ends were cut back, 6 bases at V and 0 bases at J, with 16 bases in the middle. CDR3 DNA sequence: TGTGCCAGCACCCCTCGCGGGGCCAACTCCTACGAGCAGTACTTC. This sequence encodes CASTPRGANSYEQYF.

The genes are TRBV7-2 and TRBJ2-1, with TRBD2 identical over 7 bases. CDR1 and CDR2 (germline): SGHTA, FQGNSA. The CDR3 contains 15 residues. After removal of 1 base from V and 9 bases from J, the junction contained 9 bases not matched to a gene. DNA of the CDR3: TGTGCCAGCAGCTTAGAATACCGGGGGAGGGGTGAGCAGTTCTTC. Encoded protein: CASSLEYRGRGEQFF.

Here the CDR3 DNA reads TGTGCCAGCAGCCCCCTCAGGCTGGGGCCATATACGCAGTATTTT. Its protein product is CASSPLRLGPYTQYF. The V and J genes are TRBV14 and TRBJ2-3; the D gene is possibly TRBD1 (5 bases). Germline CDR1 and CDR2: SGHDN and FVKESK. There are 15 residues in the CDR3. The ends were cut back, 4 bases at V and 7 bases at J, with 18 bases in the middle.

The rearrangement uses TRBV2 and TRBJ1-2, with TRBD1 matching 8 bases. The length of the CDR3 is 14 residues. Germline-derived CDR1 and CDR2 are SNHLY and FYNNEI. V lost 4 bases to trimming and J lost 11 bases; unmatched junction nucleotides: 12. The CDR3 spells CASSVGQGAVGYTF. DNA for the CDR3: TGTGCCAGCAGTGTAGGGCAGGGGGCTGTGGGGTACACCTTC.

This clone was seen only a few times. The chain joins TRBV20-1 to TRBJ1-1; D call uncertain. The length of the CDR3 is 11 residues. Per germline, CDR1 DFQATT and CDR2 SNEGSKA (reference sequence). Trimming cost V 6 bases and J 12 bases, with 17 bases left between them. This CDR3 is CSADERPVTFF. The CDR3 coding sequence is TGCAGTGCCGATGAGCGCCCGGTAACTTTCTTT.

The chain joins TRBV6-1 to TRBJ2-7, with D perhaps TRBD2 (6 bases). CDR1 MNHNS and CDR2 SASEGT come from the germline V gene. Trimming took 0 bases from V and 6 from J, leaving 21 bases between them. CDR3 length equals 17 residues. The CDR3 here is CASSEARYDYRGFEQYF. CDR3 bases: TGTGCCAGCAGTGAAGCGCGTTATGATTATCGGGGGTTCGAGCAGTACTTC.

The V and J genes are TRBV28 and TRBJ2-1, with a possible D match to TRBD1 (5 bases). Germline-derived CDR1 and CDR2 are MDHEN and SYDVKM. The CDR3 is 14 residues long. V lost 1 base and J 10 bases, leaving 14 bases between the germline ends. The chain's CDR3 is CASSLLSQVDEQFF. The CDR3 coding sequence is TGTGCCAGCAGTTTATTATCACAGGTGGACGAGCAGTTCTTC.

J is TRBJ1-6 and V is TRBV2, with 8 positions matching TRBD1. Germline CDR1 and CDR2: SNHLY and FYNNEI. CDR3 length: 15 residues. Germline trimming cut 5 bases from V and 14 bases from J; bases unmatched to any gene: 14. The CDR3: CASSPPGTGLGALHF. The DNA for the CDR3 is TGTGCCAGCAGTCCCCCCGGGACAGGCCTAGGGGCCCTCCACTTT.

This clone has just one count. CDR3 DNA: TGTGCCATCAGTGTCGGACTAGCGGGCACAGATACGCAGTATTTT. Residues: CAISVGLAGTDTQYF. The V and J genes are TRBV10-3 and TRBJ2-3, with TRBD2 identical over 10 bases. V dropped 4 bases and J dropped 1; count of bases not matched to a gene: 2. Germline CDR1 ENHRY, CDR2 SYGVKD. The CDR3 contains 15 residues.

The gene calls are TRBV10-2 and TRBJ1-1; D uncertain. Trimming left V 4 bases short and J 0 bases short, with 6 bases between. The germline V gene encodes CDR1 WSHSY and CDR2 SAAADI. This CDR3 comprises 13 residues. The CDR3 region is CASSGAMNTEAFF. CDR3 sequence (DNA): TGCGCCAGCAGTGGGGCCATGAACACTGAAGCTTTCTTT.

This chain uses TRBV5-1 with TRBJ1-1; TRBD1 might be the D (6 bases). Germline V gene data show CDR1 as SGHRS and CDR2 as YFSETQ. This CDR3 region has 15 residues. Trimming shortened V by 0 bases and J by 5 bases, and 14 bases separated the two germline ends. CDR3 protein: CASSLVGGRRTEAFF. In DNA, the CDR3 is TGCGCCAGCAGCTTGGTCGGGGGGCGGAGGACTGAAGCTTTCTTT.

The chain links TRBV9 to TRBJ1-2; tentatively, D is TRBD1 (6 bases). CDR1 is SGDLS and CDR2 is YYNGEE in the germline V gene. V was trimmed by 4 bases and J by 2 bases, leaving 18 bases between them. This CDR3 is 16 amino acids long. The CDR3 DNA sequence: TGTGCCAGCAGCTCAGAGGGGGTTCGAGGAAACTATGGCTACACCTTC. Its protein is CASSSEGVRGNYGYTF.

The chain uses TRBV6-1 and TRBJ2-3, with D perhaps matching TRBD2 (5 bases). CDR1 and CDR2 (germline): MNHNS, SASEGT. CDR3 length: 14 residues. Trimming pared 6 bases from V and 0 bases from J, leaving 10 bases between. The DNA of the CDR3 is TGTGCCAGCAGAGTGGGCGGGAGCACAGATACGCAGTATTTT. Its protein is CASRVGGSTDTQYF.

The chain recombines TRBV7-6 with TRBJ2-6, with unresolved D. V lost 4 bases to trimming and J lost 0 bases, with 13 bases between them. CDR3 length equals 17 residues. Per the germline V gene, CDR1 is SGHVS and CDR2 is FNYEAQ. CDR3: CASSSEEYLSGANVLTF. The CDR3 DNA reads TGTGCCAGCAGCTCCGAGGAGTATCTCTCTGGGGCCAACGTCCTGACTTTC.

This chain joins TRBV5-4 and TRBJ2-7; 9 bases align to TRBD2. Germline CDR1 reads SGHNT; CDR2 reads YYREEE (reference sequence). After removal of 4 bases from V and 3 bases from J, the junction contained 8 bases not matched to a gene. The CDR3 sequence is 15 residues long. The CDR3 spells CASSPSGTSLYEQYF. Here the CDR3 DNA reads TGTGCCAGCAGCCCGAGTGGGACTAGCCTCTACGAGCAGTACTTC.

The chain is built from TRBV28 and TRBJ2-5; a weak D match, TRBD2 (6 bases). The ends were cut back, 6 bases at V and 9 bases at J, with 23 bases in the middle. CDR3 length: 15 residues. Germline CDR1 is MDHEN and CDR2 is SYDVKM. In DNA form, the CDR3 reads TGTGCCAGCAGCACCCCAGCGGGCCCTGGTGAGGCCCAGTACTTC. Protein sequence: CASSTPAGPGEAQYF.

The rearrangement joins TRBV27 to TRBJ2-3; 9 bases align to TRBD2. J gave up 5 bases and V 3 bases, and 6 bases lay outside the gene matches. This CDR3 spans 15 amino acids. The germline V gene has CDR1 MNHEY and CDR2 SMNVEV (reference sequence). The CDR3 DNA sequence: TGTGCCAGCAGTTTTCGCGGGAGGGCTGTAGATACGCAGTATTTT. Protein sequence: CASSFRGRAVDTQYF.